This section outlines one T cell receptor (beta chain) sequence together with its context. The clone's antigen remains unknown. Base qualities are not recorded, but no much larger clone differs from it by a single base. V trim: 1 base; J trim: 5 bases; unmatched bases: 10. The cysteine opens and the phenylalanine closes a CDR3 of 17 amino acids. The only DNA kept is the CDR3, 51 bases in frame from the first base. As encoded in the germline V gene, CDR1 is MGHRA while CDR2 is YSYEKL. These data originate in a study of blood T cell repertoires in COVID-19 (dated by TCRdb to the early 2020s). As for the study more broadly: Samples covering the acute and convalescent phases of COVID-19 were provided by collaborators in the United States, Italy and Spain. The prospective study material was composed of cDNA or gDNA derived from T cells, B-cell-depleted T cells, or PBMCs. Deeply sampled blood TCRbeta repertoires from subjects exposed to, actively infected with, or recovered from COVID-19 were included in the dataset. A freely available public database, intended as a resource for researchers studying the immune response to SARS-CoV-2, is where the repertoires were released. Samples came from the ongoing ImmuneRACE study (first 160 participants) plus 1,254 subjects from 6 global collaborators. Sample metadata almost always included a de-identified subject ID, COVID-19 status, age in years and sex. Where HLA class I and class II types were available, the types were taken from metadata supplied by the sample provider, not from assay-based typing. The full study reports these points: How much clinical and demographic metadata was included differed by source and by participant, and the metadata was provided uncurated.

In the prospective study, participants were roughly 18 to 90 years old, resided in fewer than 25 geographic areas of the United States, and were enrolled through a virtual design. In the prospective study, cohorts were assigned on the basis of participant-reported clinical history obtained from a screening survey and a study questionnaire. A participant counted as exposed if, within 2 weeks of entering the study, that participant had been in contact with someone who had a PCR-confirmed or clinician-diagnosed COVID-19 case. In the prospective study, whole blood, serum and a nasopharyngeal or oropharyngeal swab were collected from each participant by mobile phlebotomists. Participants in the prospective study had the option to provide additional blood draws and questionnaires over a roughly two-month period. Before DNA extraction, prospective study blood samples were shipped either frozen or at room temperature.

TCRbeta CDR3 regions were amplified from genomic DNA using the immunoSEQ Assay, a bias-controlled multiplex PCR. In the authors' own workflow: Nucleated cell counts per sample were estimated from amplification of reference gene primers within the assay. To quantify the absolute abundance of each unique TCRbeta CDR3 rearrangement, sequence reads were collapsed and filtered. For each sample, productive Simpson clonality was calculated as the square root of Simpson's diversity index over productive rearrangements. TCRdb's version of the immuneACCESS table is confined to in-frame rearrangements and falls short of the full clone set. An unresolved V gene accounts for under half of the shortfall where checked; the remainder is of unknown origin. That table gives V, J and clone size, and the DNA gave D and trimming. The sample table contains hundreds of thousands of clones; only one count was recorded for over 80% of them. The ten most abundant clones make up around 1% of the sample.

The sample consisted of PBMCs or T cells enriched from blood (not recorded which). In this chain, TRBV4-1 is recombined with TRBJ2-3; 9 central bases correspond to TRBD2. The sequence was obtained from a man aged 50 to 59 who had been exposed to COVID-19. The DNA reads TGCGCCAGCAGCCAAGGGCGGGAGGGCCCTAGAAAAGATACGCAGTATTTT. Translated, this gives CASSQGREGPRKDTQYF.